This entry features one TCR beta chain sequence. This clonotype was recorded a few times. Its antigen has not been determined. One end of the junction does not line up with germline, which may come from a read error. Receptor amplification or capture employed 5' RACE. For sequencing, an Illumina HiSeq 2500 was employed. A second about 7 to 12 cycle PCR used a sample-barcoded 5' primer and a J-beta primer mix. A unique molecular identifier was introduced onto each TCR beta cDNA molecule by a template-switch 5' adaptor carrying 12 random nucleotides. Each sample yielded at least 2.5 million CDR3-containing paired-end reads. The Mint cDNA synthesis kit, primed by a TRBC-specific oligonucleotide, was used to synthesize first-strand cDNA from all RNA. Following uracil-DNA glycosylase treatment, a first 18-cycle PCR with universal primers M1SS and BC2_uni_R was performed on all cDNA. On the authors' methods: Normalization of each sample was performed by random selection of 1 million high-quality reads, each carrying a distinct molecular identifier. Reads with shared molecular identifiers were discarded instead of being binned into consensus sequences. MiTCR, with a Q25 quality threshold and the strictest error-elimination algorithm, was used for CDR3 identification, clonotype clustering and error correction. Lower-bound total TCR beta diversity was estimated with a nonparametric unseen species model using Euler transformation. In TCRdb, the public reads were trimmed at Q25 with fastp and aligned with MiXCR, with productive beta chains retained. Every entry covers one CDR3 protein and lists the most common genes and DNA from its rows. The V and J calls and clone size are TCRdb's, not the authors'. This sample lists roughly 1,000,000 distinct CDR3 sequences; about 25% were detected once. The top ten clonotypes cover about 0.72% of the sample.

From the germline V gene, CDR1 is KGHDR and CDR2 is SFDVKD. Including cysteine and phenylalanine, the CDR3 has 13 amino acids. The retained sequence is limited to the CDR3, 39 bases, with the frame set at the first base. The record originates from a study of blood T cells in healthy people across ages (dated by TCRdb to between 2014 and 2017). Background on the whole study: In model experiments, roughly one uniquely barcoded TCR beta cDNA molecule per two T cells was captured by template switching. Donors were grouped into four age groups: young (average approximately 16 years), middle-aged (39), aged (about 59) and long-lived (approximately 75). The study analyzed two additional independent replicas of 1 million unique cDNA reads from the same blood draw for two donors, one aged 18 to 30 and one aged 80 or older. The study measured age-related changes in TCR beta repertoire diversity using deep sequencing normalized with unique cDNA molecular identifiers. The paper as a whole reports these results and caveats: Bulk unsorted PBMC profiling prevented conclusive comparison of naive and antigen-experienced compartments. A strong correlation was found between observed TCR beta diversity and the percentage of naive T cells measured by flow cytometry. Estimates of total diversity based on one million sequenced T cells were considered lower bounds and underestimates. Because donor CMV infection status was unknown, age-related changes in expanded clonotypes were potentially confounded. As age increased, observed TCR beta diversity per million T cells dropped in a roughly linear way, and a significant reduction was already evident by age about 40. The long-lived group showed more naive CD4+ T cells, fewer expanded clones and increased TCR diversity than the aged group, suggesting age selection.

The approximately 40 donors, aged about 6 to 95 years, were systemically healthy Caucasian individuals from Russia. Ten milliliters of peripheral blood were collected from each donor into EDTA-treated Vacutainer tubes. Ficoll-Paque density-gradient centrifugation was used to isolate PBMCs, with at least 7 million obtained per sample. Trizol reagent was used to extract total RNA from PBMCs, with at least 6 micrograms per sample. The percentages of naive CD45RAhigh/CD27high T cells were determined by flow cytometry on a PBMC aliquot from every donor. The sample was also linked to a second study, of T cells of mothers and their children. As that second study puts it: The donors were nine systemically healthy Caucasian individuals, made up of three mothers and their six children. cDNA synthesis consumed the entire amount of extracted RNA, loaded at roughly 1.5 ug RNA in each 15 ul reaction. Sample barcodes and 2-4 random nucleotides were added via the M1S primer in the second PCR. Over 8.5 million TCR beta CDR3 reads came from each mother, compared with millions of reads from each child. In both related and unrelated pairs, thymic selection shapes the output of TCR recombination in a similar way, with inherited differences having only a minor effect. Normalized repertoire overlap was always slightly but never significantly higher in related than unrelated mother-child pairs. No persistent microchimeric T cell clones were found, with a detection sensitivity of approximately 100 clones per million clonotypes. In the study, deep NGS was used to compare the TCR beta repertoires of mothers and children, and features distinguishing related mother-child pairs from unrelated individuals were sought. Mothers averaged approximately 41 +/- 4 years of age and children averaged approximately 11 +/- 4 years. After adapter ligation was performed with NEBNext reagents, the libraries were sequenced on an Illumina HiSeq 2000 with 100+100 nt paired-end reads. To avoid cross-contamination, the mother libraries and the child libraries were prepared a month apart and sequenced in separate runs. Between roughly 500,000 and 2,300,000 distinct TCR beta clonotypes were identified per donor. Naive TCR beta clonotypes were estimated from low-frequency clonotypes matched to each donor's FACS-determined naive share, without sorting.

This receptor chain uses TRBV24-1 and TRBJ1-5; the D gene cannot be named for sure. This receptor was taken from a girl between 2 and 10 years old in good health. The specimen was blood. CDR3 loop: CATSEGFNQPQHF. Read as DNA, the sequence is TGTGCCACCAGTGAAGGATTTAATCAGCCTCAGCATTTT.